Below, 14 T cell receptor beta chains from the same sample are listed, as sequenced in a study of identifying expanded T cells in peripheral blood. The method was immunoSEQ multiplex PCR; TCRdb's version includes in-frame clones alone and lacks a portion of them. The sample has about 130,000 clones; less than 90% are singletons. The sequenced sample was blood. Receptors were obtained from a person aged 18 to 70 in good health.

There are many counts of this clone. The chain recombines TRBV6-4 with TRBJ2-2; D perhaps matches TRBD2 (5 bases). V shed 6 bases and J shed 0 bases, with 8 bases lying between them. CDR1 is MRHNA, CDR2 SNTAGT, per germline. There are 14 residues in the CDR3. The CDR3: CASREVANTGELFF. CDR3 sequence (DNA): TGTGCCAGCAGGGAGGTAGCGAACACCGGGGAGCTGTTTTTT.

The chain has TRBV4-3 and TRBJ2-7, with D maybe TRBD2 (5 bases). V lost 4 bases and J 1 base, leaving 17 bases between the germline ends. The length of the CDR3 is 16 residues. Per the germline V gene, CDR1 is LGHNA and CDR2 is YSLEER. CDR3 residues: CASSRAVGSVSYEQYF. The CDR3 DNA is TGCGCCAGCAGCCGGGCCGTGGGTAGCGTATCCTACGAGCAGTACTTC.

This sequence joins TRBV6-6 and TRBJ2-1, with D possibly TRBD2 on 6 matching bases. From germline, CDR1 is MNHNY and CDR2 SVGAGI (reference sequence). The V end was cut by 8 bases, the J end by 4 bases, with 18 bases between. CDR3 size: 15 residues. CDR3 DNA sequence: TGTGCCAGCGAAAAGGGGACTCCTGAATACAATGAGCAGTTCTTC. Its translation is CASEKGTPEYNEQFF.

The CDR3 DNA reads as TGTGCCAGCAGCTCGAACAGTAACACTGAAGCTTTCTTT. Its translation is CASSSNSNTEAFF. The chain employs TRBV7-3 and TRBJ1-1; no clear D gene. This CDR3 is built from 13 residues. Germline V gene data show CDR1 as SGHTA and CDR2 as FQGTGA. V shed 4 bases and J shed 2 bases, with 8 bases lying between them. The complete variable domain, with remaining parts taken from reference TRBV7-3 and TRBJ1-1, reads GAGVSQTPSNKVTEKGKYVELRCDPISGHTALYWYRQSLGQGPEFLIYFQGTGAADDSGLPNDRFFAVRPEGSVSTLKIQRTERGDSAVYLCASSSNSNTEAFFGQGTRLTVV.

With respect to this clone: Since a far larger clone is one base different, this is likely a read error. V and J are TRBV5-6 and TRBJ1-1; D perhaps matches TRBD1 (5 bases). Germline V CDR1 and CDR2: SGHDT, YYEEEE. The length of the CDR3 is 14 residues. V shed 1 base and J shed 4 bases, with 11 bases lying between them. This CDR3 is CASSLSGAATEAFF. The CDR3 DNA sequence: TGTGCCAGCAGCTTGAGCGGGGCAGCCACTGAAGCTTTCTTT. Complete variable domain (other parts from reference TRBV5-6 and TRBJ1-1): DAGVTQSPTHLIKTRGQQVTLRCSPKSGHDTVSWYQQALGQGPQFIFQYYEEEERQRGNFPDRFSGHQFPNYSSELNVNALLLGDSALYLCASSLSGAATEAFFGQGTRLTVV.

This chain links TRBV7-9 with TRBJ2-3, with 7 bases that match TRBD1. The CDR3 has 14 residues. CDR1 is SEHNR and CDR2 is FQNEAQ in the germline V gene (reference sequence). V was pared by 1 base and J by 3 bases, with 1 base of the junction left unmatched. DNA of the CDR3: TGTGCCAGCAGCTTAGAACAGGGGACAGATACGCAGTATTTT. Encoded protein: CASSLEQGTDTQYF. Supplemented by reference TRBV7-9 and TRBJ2-3, the full variable domain reads DTGVSQNPRHKITKRGQNVTFRCDPISEHNRLYWYRQTLGQGPEFLTYFQNEAQLEKSRLLSDRFSAERPKGSFSTLEIQRTEQGDSAMYLCASSLEQGTDTQYFGPGTRLTVL.

The V gene is TRBV11-2, the J gene TRBJ1-1; 9 nucleotides agree with TRBD1. J was trimmed by 1 base and V by 4 bases; bases with no gene match: 4. The CDR3 length is 15 residues. Germline CDR1 is SGHAT and CDR2 is FQNNGV. This CDR3 reads CASSSRGQGNTEAFF. CDR3 DNA sequence: TGTGCCAGCAGCTCCCGGGGACAGGGGAACACTGAAGCTTTCTTT.

The chain combines TRBV6-5 with TRBJ2-3; D is unclear. The V end was cut by 6 bases, the J end by 6 bases, with 13 bases between. The CDR3 has 13 residues. The germline V gene encodes CDR1 MNHEY and CDR2 SVGAGI. The CDR3 DNA follows: TGTGCCAGCAGCCTCCGGCAACGGGATACGCAGTATTTT. Translated, it gives CASSLRQRDTQYF.

The chain combines TRBV28 with TRBJ2-6; D is unresolved. Trimming removed 5 bases from V and 0 bases from J, with 8 bases in between. The CDR3 runs to 15 residues. Germline V gene lookup returns CDR1 MDHEN and CDR2 SYDVKM. CDR3 protein: CASSTQSSGANVLTF. The DNA for the CDR3 is TGTGCCAGCAGTACTCAGAGCTCTGGGGCCAACGTCCTGACTTTC.

With respect to this clone: Other nucleotide sequences from this sample produce the same CDR3. The chain carries TRBV6-5 and TRBJ1-5; the match to TRBD1 covers 7 bases. Trimming cost V 6 bases and J 7 bases; bases outside gene matches: 9. The CDR3 length is 14 residues. The germline CDR1 and CDR2 sequences are MNHEY and SVGAGI. The CDR3 here is CASSYQGEGQPQHF. The CDR3 coding sequence is TGTGCCAGCAGCTATCAGGGGGAAGGACAGCCCCAGCATTTT.

V gene TRBV7-9 combines with J gene TRBJ2-5; D is ambiguous. Trimming shortened V by 2 bases and J by 5 bases, and 12 bases separated the two germline ends. The CDR3 is 14 amino acids. The germline CDR1 and CDR2 sequences are SEHNR and FQNEAQ (reference sequence). In nucleotides, the CDR3 is TGTGCCAGCAGCTTAAGTAACAGTTGGGAGACCCAGTACTTC. This codes for CASSLSNSWETQYF.

This chain joins TRBV6-5 and TRBJ1-4; no clear D. Per the germline V gene, CDR1 is MNHEY and CDR2 is SVGAGI. V lost 6 bases and J 4 bases, leaving 6 bases between the germline ends. This CDR3 has 12 residues. CDR3: CASSPINEKLFF. In DNA, the CDR3 is TGTGCCAGCAGCCCCATTAATGAAAAACTGTTTTTT.

This clone was detected only once. V gene TRBV7-3 combines with J gene TRBJ2-2; D is possibly TRBD2 (6 bases). Germline V gene data show CDR1 as SGHTA and CDR2 as FQGTGA. V was trimmed by 0 bases and J by 7 bases, leaving 18 bases between them. CDR3 length: 17 amino acids. The CDR3 bases are TGTGCCAGCAGCTTAACTCCCGGGACTGCCAGTTTCGGGGAGCTGTTTTTT. Its protein is CASSLTPGTASFGELFF.

This clone was observed at least ten times. V gene TRBV7-3 combines with J gene TRBJ1-2, with D possibly matching TRBD1 (5 bases). V was shortened by 0 bases and J by 7 bases, with 9 bases between the two germline ends. The germline V gene has CDR1 SGHTA and CDR2 FQGTGA. This CDR3 is built from 13 residues. The CDR3 sequence is CASSLTGAAGYTF. The CDR3 DNA reads as TGTGCCAGCAGCTTAACAGGGGCAGCTGGCTACACCTTC.